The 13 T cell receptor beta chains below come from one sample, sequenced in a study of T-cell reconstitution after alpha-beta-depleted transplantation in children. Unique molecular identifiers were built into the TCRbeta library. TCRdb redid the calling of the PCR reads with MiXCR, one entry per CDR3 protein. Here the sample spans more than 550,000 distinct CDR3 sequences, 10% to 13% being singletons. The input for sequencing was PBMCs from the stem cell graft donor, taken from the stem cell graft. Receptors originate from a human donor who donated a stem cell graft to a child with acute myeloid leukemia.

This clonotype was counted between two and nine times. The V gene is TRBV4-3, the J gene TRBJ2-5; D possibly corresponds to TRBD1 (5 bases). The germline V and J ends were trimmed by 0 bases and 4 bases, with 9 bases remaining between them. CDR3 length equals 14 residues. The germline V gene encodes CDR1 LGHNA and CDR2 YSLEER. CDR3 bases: TGCGCCAGCAGCCAAGATATGGGGCTAGAGACCCAGTACTTC. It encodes CASSQDMGLETQYF.

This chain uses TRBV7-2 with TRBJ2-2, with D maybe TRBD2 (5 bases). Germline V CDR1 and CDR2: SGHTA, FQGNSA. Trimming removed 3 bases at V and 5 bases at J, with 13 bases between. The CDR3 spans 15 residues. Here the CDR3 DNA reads TGTGCCAGCAGCTTCACCCTTGGGAGTACCGGGGAGCTGTTTTTT. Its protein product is CASSFTLGSTGELFF.

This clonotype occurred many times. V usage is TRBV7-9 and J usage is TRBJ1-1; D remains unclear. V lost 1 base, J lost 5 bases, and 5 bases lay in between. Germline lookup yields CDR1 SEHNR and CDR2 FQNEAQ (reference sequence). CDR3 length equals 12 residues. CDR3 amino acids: CASSLVETEAFF. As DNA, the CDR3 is TGTGCCAGCAGCTTAGTTGAAACTGAAGCTTTCTTT. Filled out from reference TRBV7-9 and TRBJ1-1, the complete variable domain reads DTGVSQNPRHKITKRGQNVTFRCDPISEHNRLYWYRQTLGQGPEFLTYFQNEAQLEKSRLLSDRFSAERPKGSFSTLEIQRTEQGDSAMYLCASSLVETEAFFGQGTRLTVV.

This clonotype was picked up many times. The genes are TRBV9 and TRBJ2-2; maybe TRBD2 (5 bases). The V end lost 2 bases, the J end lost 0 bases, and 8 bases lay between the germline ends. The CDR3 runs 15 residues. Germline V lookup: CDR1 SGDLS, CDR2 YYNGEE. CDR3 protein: CASSVFGANTGELFF. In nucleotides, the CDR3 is TGTGCCAGCAGCGTTTTCGGGGCGAACACCGGGGAGCTGTTTTTT.

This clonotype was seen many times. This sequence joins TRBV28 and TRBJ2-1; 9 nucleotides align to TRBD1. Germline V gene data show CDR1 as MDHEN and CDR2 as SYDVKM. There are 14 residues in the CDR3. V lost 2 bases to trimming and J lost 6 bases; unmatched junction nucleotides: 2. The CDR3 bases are TGTGCCAGCAGTTTAGGGGGACAGGGCAATGAGCAGTTCTTC. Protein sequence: CASSLGGQGNEQFF. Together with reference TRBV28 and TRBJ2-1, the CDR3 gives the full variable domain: DVKVTQSSRYLVKRTGEKVFLECVQDMDHENMFWYRQDPGLGLRLIYFSYDVKMKEKGDIPEGYSVSREKKERFSLILESASTNQTSMYLCASSLGGQGNEQFFGPGTRLTVL.

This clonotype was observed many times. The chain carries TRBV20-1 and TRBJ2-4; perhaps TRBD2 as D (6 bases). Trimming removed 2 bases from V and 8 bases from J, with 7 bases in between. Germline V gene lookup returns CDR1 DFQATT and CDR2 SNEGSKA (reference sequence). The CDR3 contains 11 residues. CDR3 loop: CSARLADIQYF. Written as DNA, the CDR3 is TGCAGTGCTAGATTAGCGGACATTCAGTACTTC.

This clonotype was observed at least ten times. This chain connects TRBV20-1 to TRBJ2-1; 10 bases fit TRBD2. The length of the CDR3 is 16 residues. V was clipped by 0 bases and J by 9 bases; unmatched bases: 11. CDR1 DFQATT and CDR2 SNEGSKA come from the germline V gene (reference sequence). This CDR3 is CSARDLLAGTRGEQFF. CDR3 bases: TGCAGTGCTAGAGATCTACTAGCGGGGACAAGGGGTGAGCAGTTCTTC.

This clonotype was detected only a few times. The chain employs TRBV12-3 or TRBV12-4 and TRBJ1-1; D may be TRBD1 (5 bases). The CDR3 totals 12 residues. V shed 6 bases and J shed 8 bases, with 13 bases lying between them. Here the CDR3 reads CASRDDSLEAFF. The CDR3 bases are TGTGCCAGCAGGGATGACAGCTTAGAAGCTTTCTTT.

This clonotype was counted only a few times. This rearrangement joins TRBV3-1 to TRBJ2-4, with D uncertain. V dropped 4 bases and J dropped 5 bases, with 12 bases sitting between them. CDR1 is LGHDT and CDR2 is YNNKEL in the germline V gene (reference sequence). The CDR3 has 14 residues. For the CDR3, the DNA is TGTGCCAGCAGCCCCCGCAGGACCGAAAACATTCAGTACTTC. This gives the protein CASSPRRTENIQYF.

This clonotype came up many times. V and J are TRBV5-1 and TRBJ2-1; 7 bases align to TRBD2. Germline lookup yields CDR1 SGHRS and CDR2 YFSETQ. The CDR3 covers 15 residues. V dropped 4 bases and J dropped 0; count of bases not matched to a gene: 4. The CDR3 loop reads CASSSGGSSYNEQFF. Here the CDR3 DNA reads TGCGCCAGCAGCAGCGGCGGGAGCTCCTACAATGAGCAGTTCTTC.

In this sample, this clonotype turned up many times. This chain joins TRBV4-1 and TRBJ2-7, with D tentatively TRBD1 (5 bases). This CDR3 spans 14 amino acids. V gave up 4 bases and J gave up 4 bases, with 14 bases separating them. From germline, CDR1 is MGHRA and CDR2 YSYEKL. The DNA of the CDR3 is TGCGCCAGCAGCCCAGACCCTAGGGGTTACGAGCAGTACTTC. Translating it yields CASSPDPRGYEQYF.

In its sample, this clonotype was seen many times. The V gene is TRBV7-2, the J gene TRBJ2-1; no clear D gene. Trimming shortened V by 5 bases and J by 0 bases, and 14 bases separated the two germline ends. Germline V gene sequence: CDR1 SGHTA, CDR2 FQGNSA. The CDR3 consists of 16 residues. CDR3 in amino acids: CASSLPHTGSYNEQFF. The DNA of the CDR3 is TGTGCCAGCAGCCTACCGCATACCGGCTCCTACAATGAGCAGTTCTTC.

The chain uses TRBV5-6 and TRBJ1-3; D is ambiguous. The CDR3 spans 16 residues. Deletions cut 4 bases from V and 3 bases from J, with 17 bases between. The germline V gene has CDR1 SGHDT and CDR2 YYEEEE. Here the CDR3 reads CASSPSGQRHGNTIYF. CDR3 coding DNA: TGTGCCAGCAGCCCCTCCGGGCAGAGACATGGAAACACCATATATTTT.